Sequencing of this T cell receptor (beta chain) was carried out in a study of blood T cell repertoires in COVID-19. Study context: COVID-19 samples, acute and convalescent, were from the United States, Italy and Spain. Sample material is recorded as cDNA or gDNA derived from T cells, B-cell-depleted T cells, or PBMCs.

Per the authors' pipeline: Quantification of nucleated cells was approximated via reference gene primer amplification. Libraries were prepared by immunoSEQ multiplex PCR; TCRdb keeps only in-frame clonotypes and omits some of them. The DNA gave D and trimming, while V, J and clone size come from that table. The sample has over 150,000 clones; 90% are singletons. Germline V gene data show CDR1 as KGHSH and CDR2 as LQKENI. This CDR3 has 15 amino acids. Between the trimmed V and J ends, which lost 1 base and 2 bases, there was a span of 11 bases. The sequencing input was peripheral blood. The V gene is TRBV18, the J gene TRBJ1-2; unclear D gene. This TCR was recovered from a man between 50 and 59 years old with acute or convalescent COVID-19. The CDR3 sequence is CASSPRLAENYGYTF. CDR3 DNA: TGTGCCAGCTCACCACGCCTCGCCGAGAACTATGGCTACACCTTC.